Following are 15 T cell receptor beta chains from one sample sequenced in a study of OX40 agonist ivuxolimab in advanced cancers. Assay: immunoSEQ multiplex PCR; the TCRdb copy retains only in-frame clones and omits some. The table lists 70,000 or so clones, 80% to 90% of them singletons. The material sequenced was CD4+ or CD8+ T cells sorted from blood, taken in a trial of the OX40 agonist ivuxolimab. The receptors shown here come from an adult with an advanced solid tumor such as melanoma, head and neck, liver or kidney cancer.

V and J are TRBV5-1 and TRBJ1-1, with TRBD1 matching 11 bases. The V gene end was trimmed by 4 bases and the J gene end by 5 bases; junction bases not matched to a gene: 10. Germline CDR1 SGHRS, CDR2 YFSETQ. The CDR3 contains 16 residues. The CDR3 protein is CASSPRTGGAETEAFF. Written as DNA, the CDR3 is TGCGCCAGCAGCCCCAGGACAGGGGGCGCGGAGACTGAAGCTTTCTTT.

This chain links TRBV2 with TRBJ2-1; the match to TRBD1 covers 11 bases. J gave up 10 bases and V 0 bases, and 5 bases lay outside the gene matches. The CDR3 runs to 15 residues. Germline CDR1 and CDR2: SNHLY and FYNNEI. CDR3 sequence (DNA): TGTGCCAGCAGTGAAGCGGGCGGGACAGGGGGAGAGCAGTTCTTC. This encodes CASSEAGGTGGEQFF.

The rearrangement uses TRBV5-6 and TRBJ2-7; D might be TRBD2 (5 bases). V lost 4 bases and J 2 bases, leaving 19 bases between the germline ends. The CDR3 contains 16 residues. The germline gives CDR1 SGHDT, CDR2 YYEEEE. CDR3 nucleotide sequence: TGTGCCAGCAGCCCGTGGACTGCAACCTCACCCTACGAGCAGTACTTC. Its translation is CASSPWTATSPYEQYF.

The chain joins TRBV4-1 to TRBJ1-1, with D uncertain. Germline V gene data show CDR1 as MGHRA and CDR2 as YSYEKL. The CDR3 extends over 15 amino acids. The V gene lost 3 bases and the J gene lost 0 bases, with 11 bases spanning the gap. CDR3 nucleotides: TGCGCCAGCAGCCAGCCGAAACAGATGAACACTGAAGCTTTCTTT. Encoded protein: CASSQPKQMNTEAFF.

Points on this clone: One end of the junction is discordant with germline, which a read error may explain. The chain uses TRBV12-5 and TRBJ2-5; a possible D gene is TRBD2 (6 bases). CDR1 is LGHNT and CDR2 is FRNRAP in the germline V gene. CDR3 length: 13 residues. The DNA for the CDR3 is TGTGCTAGTGGCTTGGGGGGAGGAAAGACCCAGTACTTC. It yields the protein CASGLGGGKTQYF.

V is TRBV18 and J is TRBJ2-7; the D gene is possibly TRBD1 (6 bases). There are 13 residues in the CDR3. V lost 9 bases, J lost 7 bases, and 19 bases lay in between. Germline loops: CDR1 KGHSH, CDR2 LQKENI. In DNA form, the CDR3 reads TGTGCCAGTGGGGCAGGGGTTATGAGGGAGCAGTACTTC. Translated, it gives CASGAGVMREQYF. The full variable domain, completed using reference TRBV18 and TRBJ2-7, is NAGVMQNPRHLVRRRGQEARLRCSPMKGHSHVYWYRQLPEEGLKFMVYLQKENIIDESGMPKERFSAEFPKEGPSILRIQQVVRGDSAAYFCASGAGVMREQYFGPGTRLTVT.

This clone was detected once. V gene TRBV4-1 combines with J gene TRBJ2-2, with D perhaps matching TRBD2 (6 bases). The V and J ends lost 0 bases and 7 bases respectively, with 15 bases between them. Germline-derived CDR1 and CDR2 are MGHRA and YSYEKL. The length of the CDR3 is 16 residues. The CDR3: CASSQDITSPRGELFF. The CDR3, as DNA: TGCGCCAGCAGCCAAGATATCACTAGCCCCCGCGGGGAGCTGTTTTTT.

The gene calls are TRBV7-9 and TRBJ2-3; no clear D. Germline-derived CDR1 and CDR2 are SEHNR and FQNEAQ (reference sequence). The CDR3 loop spans 14 amino acids. V gave up 2 bases and J gave up 1 base, with 7 bases separating them. CDR3 in amino acids: CASSLSTGTDTQYF. CDR3 coding DNA: TGTGCCAGCAGCTTATCTACTGGCACAGATACGCAGTATTTT. Together with reference TRBV7-9 and TRBJ2-3, the CDR3 gives the full variable domain: DTGVSQNPRHKITKRGQNVTFRCDPISEHNRLYWYRQTLGQGPEFLTYFQNEAQLEKSRLLSDRFSAERPKGSFSTLEIQRTEQGDSAMYLCASSLSTGTDTQYFGPGTRLTVL.

The chain employs TRBV9 and TRBJ2-3; D remains unclear. CDR1 and CDR2 from the germline V gene are SGDLS and YYNGEE. The CDR3 has 13 residues. V gave up 0 bases and J gave up 4 bases, with 6 bases separating them. In nucleotides, the CDR3 is TGTGCCAGCAGCGTAGGGGTGGCAGATACGCAGTATTTT. Amino acid sequence: CASSVGVADTQYF.

The J gene is TRBJ2-1, the V gene TRBV4-1; 10 nucleotides agree with TRBD2. CDR3 size: 14 residues. J was trimmed by 6 bases and V by 2 bases; bases with no gene match: 1. Germline V gene data show CDR1 as MGHRA and CDR2 as YSYEKL. CDR3 nucleotides: TGCGCCAGCAGCCAACGGACTAGCGGCAATGAGCAGTTCTTC. This translates into CASSQRTSGNEQFF.

J is TRBJ2-5 and V is TRBV4-1; the D is unclear. Trimming stripped 3 bases from V and 2 bases from J, with 7 bases between. This CDR3 has 13 amino acids. Germline CDR1 MGHRA, CDR2 YSYEKL. CDR3 bases: TGCGCCAGCAGCCAGCACGGGCAAGAGACCCAGTACTTC. This translates into CASSQHGQETQYF.

In the case of this clone: This CDR3 is also generated by other DNA sequences in the sample. The gene calls are TRBV11-2 and TRBJ1-1; D may be TRBD1 (5 bases). CDR3 length: 13 residues. Germline V gene lookup returns CDR1 SGHAT and CDR2 FQNNGV. Trimming stripped 2 bases from V and 5 bases from J, with 9 bases between. CDR3 residues: CASSLQGRTEAFF. Here the CDR3 DNA reads TGTGCCAGCAGCTTACAGGGACGGACTGAAGCTTTCTTT.

CDR3 sequence (DNA): TGTGCCAGTAGTATCTCCTACAGGGGCCCTGGGGCCAACGTCCTGACTTTC. It encodes CASSISYRGPGANVLTF. The V call is TRBV19, the J call TRBJ2-6, with TRBD1 matching 7 bases. V gave up 3 bases and J gave up 2 bases; unmatched junction bases: 7. CDR3 length: 17 residues. Germline V gene data show CDR1 as LNHDA and CDR2 as SQIVND (reference sequence). Looking up the rest from reference TRBV19 and TRBJ2-6 gives the full variable domain: DGGITQSPKYLFRKEGQNVTLSCEQNLNHDAMYWYRQDPGQGLRLIYYSQIVNDFQKGDIAEGYSVSREKKESFPLTVTSAQKNPTAFYLCASSISYRGPGANVLTFGAGSRLTVL.

The gene calls are TRBV7-3 and TRBJ2-7, with 9 bases identical to TRBD2. This CDR3 comprises 15 residues. Germline lookup yields CDR1 SGHTA and CDR2 FQGTGA. V lost 5 bases, J lost 3 bases, and 8 bases stayed unmatched. CDR3 region: CASSLEAGGLYEQYF. CDR3 in DNA: TGTGCCAGCAGCCTCGAGGCGGGAGGGCTCTACGAGCAGTACTTC.

The V gene is TRBV28, the J gene TRBJ2-7; D is perhaps TRBD1 (6 bases). Trimming removed 1 base at V and 2 bases at J, with 9 bases between. CDR1 is MDHEN and CDR2 is SYDVKM in the germline V gene. This CDR3 comprises 14 residues. The CDR3 reads CASSLLTGAYEQYF. The CDR3 DNA is TGTGCCAGCAGTTTATTGACAGGAGCCTACGAGCAGTACTTC.